Included here is one T cell receptor beta chain sequence, with context. Its cognate antigen is unknown. The method was immunoSEQ multiplex PCR; TCRdb's version includes in-frame clones alone and lacks a portion of them. Seen here are about 180,000 clones, around 88% observed once, and the top ten hold around 6.3%. CDR3 size: 15 residues. Germline V gene sequence: CDR1 MGHRA, CDR2 YSYEKL. The V and J ends lost 5 bases and 0 bases respectively, with 13 bases between them. The sample belongs to a study of Ad26.COV2.S vaccination and SARS-CoV-2 variants. Study-level points and caveats: The breadth of spike-specific CD8+ and CD4+ T cell responses after vaccination was reportedly substantial.

The origin of this receptor is a human donor who had recovered from COVID-19. The chain is built from TRBV4-1 and TRBJ1-1; possible D gene TRBD1, 6 bases. The specimen comprised peripheral blood, sampled after recovery from COVID-19. The DNA for the CDR3 is TGCGCCAGCAGCAAATACGGGACAATGAACACTGAAGCTTTCTTT. Its translation is CASSKYGTMNTEAFF.